This T cell receptor beta chain is from a study of blood T cell repertoires in COVID-19. V dropped 3 bases and J dropped 6; count of bases not matched to a gene: 7. Germline lookup yields CDR1 SGHKS and CDR2 YYEKEE (reference sequence). CDR3 length: 15 residues. Assay used: immunoSEQ multiplex PCR; TCRdb lists only in-frame clones, some missing. This sample yields roughly 150,000 clones, of which 82% are seen a single time; roughly 15% belongs to the top ten. What was sequenced was peripheral blood. This receptor was taken from a human donor with acute or convalescent COVID-19. The donor label of this sample is uncertain. The chain employs TRBV5-5 and TRBJ2-7; 12 bases map to TRBD1. The chain's CDR3 is CASSWGTGGYSEQYF. In DNA, the CDR3 is TGTGCCAGCAGCTGGGGGACAGGGGGCTACTCCGAGCAGTACTTC.